This T cell receptor beta chain was captured in a study of beta chain features in type 1 diabetes. All of the isolated RNA was reverse transcribed, so expressed TCRB transcripts were sequenced. This table comes from immunoSEQ multiplex PCR, and its TCRdb copy is limited to in-frame clones, with some not included. The sample yields 310,000 or so clones, roughly 8% seen once. This CDR3 region has 15 residues. The V gene lost 0 bases and the J gene lost 5 bases, with 13 bases spanning the gap. CDR1 and CDR2 (germline): MNHEY, SMNVEV (reference sequence). The gene calls are TRBV27 and TRBJ1-1; a weak D match, TRBD1 (5 bases). Sequenced material: central memory CD4+ T cells from blood. The TCR was taken from a woman between 18 and 29 years old in good health. CDR3 DNA sequence: TGTGCCAGCAGTTTATCTCGGGGGGGTGGTACTGAAGCTTTCTTT. This encodes CASSLSRGGGTEAFF.